A single sample is the source of the 2 T cell receptor beta chains below, sequenced in a study of T cell repertoires and leukemia-associated antigens. Antigens of these TCRs are unknown. TCRdb used MiXCR to reprocess the 5' RACE reads, holding one entry per CDR3 protein. The sample consists of about 11,000 distinct CDR3 sequences, around 40% of them appearing once. The sequencing sample was made of CD3+ T cells sorted from blood and cultured. The source of these receptors is a female donor in good health.

This sequence joins TRBV7-9 and TRBJ2-1; 12 bases are shared with TRBD2. Germline V gives CDR1 SEHNR, CDR2 FQNEAQ (reference sequence). CDR3 length: 18 residues. Germline trimming cut 4 bases from V and 2 bases from J; bases unmatched to any gene: 9. In DNA form, the CDR3 reads TGTGCCAGCAGCTCGGGACTAGCGGGTGAGTCGCCCTACAATGAGCAGTTCTTC. This translates into CASSSGLAGESPYNEQFF.

The rearrangement joins TRBV14 to TRBJ2-7; D gene ambiguous. Germline V CDR1 and CDR2: SGHDN, FVKESK. The germline V and J ends were trimmed by 1 base and 4 bases, with 8 bases remaining between them. The CDR3 covers 13 residues. This CDR3 is CASSQGKGYEQYF. In DNA, the CDR3 is TGTGCCAGCAGCCAAGGGAAAGGGTACGAGCAGTACTTC. The entire variable domain, with the rest obtained from reference TRBV14 and TRBJ2-7, is as follows: EAGVTQFPSHSVIEKGQTVTLRCDPISGHDNLYWYRRVMGKEIKFLLHFVKESKQDESGMPNNRFLAERTGGTYSTLKVQPAELEDSGVYFCASSQGKGYEQYFGPGTRLTVT.